These T cell receptor beta chains were read from a single sample in a study of OX40 agonist ivuxolimab in advanced cancers. Assay: immunoSEQ multiplex PCR; the TCRdb copy retains only in-frame clones and omits some. The top ten hold around 30% of the sample, which has 20,000 to 25,000 clones, around 85% seen once. The input for sequencing was CD4+ or CD8+ T cells sorted from blood, taken in a trial of the OX40 agonist ivuxolimab. The origin of the receptors is an adult with an advanced solid tumor such as melanoma, head and neck, liver or kidney cancer. The CDR3 runs from the conserved cysteine through the conserved F or W. Each record gives: CDR3 length, D gene, V gene, clone size, J gene, CDR3 DNA, CDR3 protein. The D gene is left open where the match is weak. Clone size is stated in some rows and not others, as once, few, many or a class when expanded.

length: 14
D: TRBD1
V: TRBV25-1
size: once
J: TRBJ1-1
DNA: TGTGCCAGCAGGCAGGGACAGCGGAACACTGAAGCTTTCTTT
CDR3: CASRQGQRNTEAFF

length: 18
D: TRBD1
V: TRBV5-3
size: .
J: TRBJ1-6
DNA: TGTGCCAGAAGCTTGTCCCCTTGGACAGGTTATTTTGATTCACCCCTCCACTTT
CDR3: CARSLSPWTGYFDSPLHF

length: 15
D: .
V: TRBV28
size: .
J: TRBJ2-7
DNA: TGTGCCAGCAGTTTAATTGGGAAAGGTTCCTACGAGCAGTACTTC
CDR3: CASSLIGKGSYEQYF

length: 17
D: .
V: TRBV7-2
size: .
J: TRBJ1-6
DNA: TGTGCCAGCAGCTTAACGCCGGCGAGCTCCTATAATTCACCCCTCCACTTT
CDR3: CASSLTPASSYNSPLHF

length: 14
D: TRBD1
V: TRBV19
size: .
J: TRBJ1-4
DNA: TGTGCCACGGCACCGGGACAGGAGATGCAAAAACTGTTTTTT
CDR3: CATAPGQEMQKLFF

length: 15
D: .
V: TRBV28
size: once
J: TRBJ2-5
DNA: TGTGCCAGCAGTTTACCGGACAGTCCGCAAGAGACCCAGTACTTC
CDR3: CASSLPDSPQETQYF

length: 16
D: TRBD2
V: TRBV7-9
size: large
J: TRBJ2-1
DNA: TGTGCCAGCAGCTTTTACATAGCGGGACCCAGGGATGAGCAGTTCTTC
CDR3: CASSFYIAGPRDEQFF

length: 16
D: .
V: TRBV7-6
size: .
J: TRBJ2-1
DNA: TGTGCCAGCAGCTCGGGCCTCAAGGGTGGCCACAATGAGCAGTTCTTC
CDR3: CASSSGLKGGHNEQFF

length: 13
D: .
V: TRBV7-9
size: .
J: TRBJ2-3
DNA: TGTGCCAGCAGCTCCGTGGGGGCGGGGGAGCAGTATTTT
CDR3: CASSSVGAGEQYF

length: 15
D: .
V: TRBV4-1
size: .
J: TRBJ2-1
DNA: TGCGCCAGCAGCCAAGAAGGGCTGGCGGGTCGGCGGCAGTTCTTC
CDR3: CASSQEGLAGRRQFF

length: 11
D: .
V: TRBV9
size: .
J: TRBJ2-4
DNA: TGTGCCAGCAGCGTAGAGGCCATTCAGTACTTC
CDR3: CASSVEAIQYF

length: 14
D: TRBD1
V: TRBV10-3
size: .
J: TRBJ2-7
DNA: TGTGCCATCAGGGGGGACAGGGAGGCCATCGAGCAGTACTTC
CDR3: CAIRGDREAIEQYF

length: 13
D: .
V: TRBV27
size: .
J: TRBJ1-1
DNA: TGTGCCAGCAGTTACGGGACGAACACTGAAGCTTTCTTT
CDR3: CASSYGTNTEAFF

length: 14
D: .
V: TRBV28
size: .
J: TRBJ2-1
DNA: TGTGCCAGCAGTCCTGTACGGCGACTCAATGAGCAGTTCTTC
CDR3: CASSPVRRLNEQFF

length: 18
D: TRBD2
V: TRBV13
size: .
J: TRBJ2-7
DNA: TGTGCCAGCAGCGAAGGGACTAGCGGGAGGGCGTCATCCTACGAGCAGTACTTC
CDR3: CASSEGTSGRASSYEQYF

length: 20
D: .
V: TRBV21-1
size: few
J: TRBJ2-2
DNA: TGTGCCAGCAGCAAAGCGCTTTCGAACTCCCTAGCGGGTTTCACCGGGGAGCTGTTTTTT
CDR3: CASSKALSNSLAGFTGELFF

length: 11
D: .
V: TRBV6-1
size: .
J: TRBJ2-7
DNA: TGTGCCAGCAGGAAAGCCTACGAGCAGTACTTC
CDR3: CASRKAYEQYF

length: 14
D: .
V: TRBV11-2
size: .
J: TRBJ2-3
DNA: TGTGCCAGCAGCGAAGCAGGCAGTGCAGATACGCAGTATTTT
CDR3: CASSEAGSADTQYF

length: 14
D: TRBD1
V: TRBV10-3
size: .
J: TRBJ1-6
DNA: TGTGCCATCAGTCCCAGGGACAGGGGCTCACCCCTCCACTTT
CDR3: CAISPRDRGSPLHF

length: 14
D: .
V: TRBV5-5
size: once
J: TRBJ1-5
DNA: TGTGCCAGCAGCTTGGCGGGTAACAATCAGCCCCAGCATTTT
CDR3: CASSLAGNNQPQHF

length: 15
D: TRBD2
V: TRBV13
size: .
J: TRBJ2-7
DNA: TGTGCCAGCAGCCCAGGGACTAGCGACACCTACGAGCAGTACTTC
CDR3: CASSPGTSDTYEQYF

length: 14
D: .
V: TRBV6-4
size: .
J: TRBJ1-1
DNA: TGTGCCAGCAGCCCCTTGGCCCCGAACACTGAAGCTTTCTTT
CDR3: CASSPLAPNTEAFF

length: 13
D: TRBD2
V: TRBV29-1
size: .
J: TRBJ2-7
DNA: TGCAGCGTTACCGGGACTAGCACCTACGAGCAGTACTTC
CDR3: CSVTGTSTYEQYF

length: 14
D: .
V: TRBV28
size: .
J: TRBJ2-5
DNA: TGTGCCAGCAGTTTCCCCACAGAGCAAGAGACCCAGTACTTC
CDR3: CASSFPTEQETQYF

length: 17
D: .
V: TRBV4-3
size: .
J: TRBJ2-2
DNA: TGCGCCAGCAGCCAAGGGCTGGTCGGGCAGGACACCGGGGAGCTGTTTTTT
CDR3: CASSQGLVGQDTGELFF

length: 14
D: .
V: TRBV9
size: once
J: TRBJ2-7
DNA: TGTGCCAGCAGCCTCACAGCTACCGCCTACGAGCAGTACTTC
CDR3: CASSLTATAYEQYF

length: 13
D: .
V: TRBV6-1
size: once
J: TRBJ1-1
DNA: TGTGCCAGCAGTGAAGGAGGGACGACTGAAGCTTTCTTT
CDR3: CASSEGGTTEAFF

length: 19
D: .
V: TRBV7-9
size: .
J: TRBJ2-4
DNA: TGTGCCAGCAGCTCCCCGGAGGCGACCAGCAGAGGAGCCAAAAACATTCAGTACTTC
CDR3: CASSSPEATSRGAKNIQYF

length: 18
D: .
V: TRBV7-8
size: .
J: TRBJ2-6
DNA: TGTGCCACCACGACCTTCACACACCAAAGCTCTGGGGCCAACGTCCTGACTTTC
CDR3: CATTTFTHQSSGANVLTF

length: 15
D: TRBD2
V: TRBV13
size: .
J: TRBJ2-7
DNA: TGTGCCAGCAGACGAGAGCGGACTAGCGCCTACGAGCAGTACTTC
CDR3: CASRRERTSAYEQYF

length: 14
D: .
V: TRBV7-9
size: once
J: TRBJ1-5
DNA: TGTGCCAGCAGCTTCGCCGAAACTAATCAGCCCCAGCATTTT
CDR3: CASSFAETNQPQHF

length: 15
D: .
V: TRBV28
size: .
J: TRBJ2-7
DNA: TGTGCCAGCAGTTTAGCTCCAGCCGGGACTTACGAGCAGTACTTC
CDR3: CASSLAPAGTYEQYF

length: 11
D: .
V: TRBV6-1
size: .
J: TRBJ2-7
DNA: TGTGCCAGCAGAACTACAGGAGAGCAGTACTTC
CDR3: CASRTTGEQYF

length: 17
D: TRBD2
V: TRBV7-8
size: .
J: TRBJ2-5
DNA: TGTGCCAGCAGCTCAAAGCGGGAGGGCCTTCCGGAGAAGACCCAGTACTTC
CDR3: CASSSKREGLPEKTQYF